Listed below are T cell receptor beta chains from one sample, sequenced in a study of T cell clones after liver transplantation. Data came from immunoSEQ multiplex PCR; TCRdb stores just in-frame clones and leaves some out. The sample shows about 120,000 clones, over 75% of them seen only once. Specimen: CD4+ T cells from blood, collected 12 months after liver transplant. These receptors all stem from a human patient who received a liver transplant. Some of these T cells may belong to the graft donor. Both conserved end residues are part of each CDR3. The D gene is left open where the match is weak. Size tells how often a clone was seen (once, few, many) or the class of an expanded clone, and some rows leave it out.

v_call	clone_size	d_call	j_call	cdr3_aa	cdr3_nt
TRBV7-3	few	NA	TRBJ2-1	CASSLDRSREQFF	TGTGCCAGCAGCTTAGACAGGTCCAGGGAGCAGTTCTTC
TRBV7-9	NA	TRBD2	TRBJ2-7	CASSFTSATYEQYF	TGTGCCAGCAGCTTTACTAGCGCCACCTACGAGCAGTACTTC
TRBV2	NA	TRBD2	TRBJ2-7	CASSDGLAGRSHEQYF	TGTGCCAGCAGTGATGGGCTAGCGGGAAGGTCCCATGAGCAGTACTTC
TRBV11-3	NA	NA	TRBJ2-1	CASRSDSYNEQFF	TGTGCCAGTAGATCGGACAGTTACAATGAGCAGTTCTTC
TRBV29-1	NA	TRBD1	TRBJ1-4	CSVADRGQANEKLFF	TGCAGCGTTGCCGACAGGGGGCAAGCTAATGAAAAACTGTTTTTT
TRBV2	NA	NA	TRBJ2-7	CASSVERSSYEQYF	TGTGCCAGCAGTGTAGAAAGAAGCTCCTACGAGCAGTACTTC
TRBV2	NA	NA	TRBJ1-3	CASSETTGASGNTIYF	TGTGCCAGCAGTGAAACTACCGGGGCTTCTGGAAACACCATATATTTT
TRBV11-2	NA	NA	TRBJ2-7	CASSLAPTGPPYEQYF	TGTGCCAGCAGCTTAGCCCCCACAGGGCCGCCCTACGAGCAGTACTTC
TRBV29-1	NA	NA	TRBJ1-1	CSVVPGTEAFF	TGCAGCGTTGTACCGGGCACTGAAGCTTTCTTT
TRBV5-1	NA	NA	TRBJ2-5	CASSLTRTQETQYF	TGCGCCAGCAGCTTAACTAGGACCCAAGAGACCCAGTACTTC
TRBV5-1	NA	NA	TRBJ2-5	CASSLSGARSETQYF	TGCGCCAGCAGCTTGTCGGGGGCGCGATCGGAGACCCAGTACTTC
TRBV11-3	NA	TRBD1	TRBJ2-7	CASSHGQGVREQYF	TGTGCCAGCAGCCACGGACAGGGGGTACGCGAGCAGTACTTC
TRBV19	NA	NA	TRBJ1-1	CASSLTELNTEAFF	TGTGCCAGTAGTTTGACCGAGCTGAACACTGAAGCTTTCTTT
TRBV7-2	NA	TRBD2	TRBJ2-1	CASSYTGTSGYNEQFF	TGTGCCAGCAGCTACACCGGGACTAGCGGATACAATGAGCAGTTCTTC
TRBV29-1	NA	NA	TRBJ2-3	CSVEDQRGTDTQYF	TGCAGCGTTGAAGATCAAAGAGGCACAGATACGCAGTATTTT
TRBV9	once	NA	TRBJ2-7	CASSVDASTYEQYF	TGTGCCAGCAGCGTAGACGCTTCCACCTACGAGCAGTACTTC
TRBV19	NA	NA	TRBJ2-1	CATLRGSGRLGNEQFF	TGTGCCACCCTCCGGGGGAGCGGCCGTTTAGGGAATGAGCAGTTCTTC
TRBV7-9	NA	NA	TRBJ2-3	CASSNPTSTDTQYF	TGTGCCAGCAGCAACCCGACTAGCACAGATACGCAGTATTTT
TRBV7-8	NA	TRBD1	TRBJ2-7	CASSPDPRDRGSYEQYF	TGTGCCAGCAGCCCTGACCCGAGGGACAGGGGCTCCTACGAGCAGTACTTC
TRBV5-1	NA	NA	TRBJ2-1	CASSLVTGGDEQFF	TGCGCCAGCAGCTTGGTGACGGGCGGGGATGAGCAGTTCTTC
TRBV5-1	NA	NA	TRBJ2-1	CASSLVTEQFF	TGCGCCAGCAGCTTGGTGACCGAGCAGTTCTTC
TRBV6-5	NA	NA	TRBJ2-7	CASSYSSEQYF	TGTGCCAGCAGTTACTCCTCCGAGCAGTACTTC